This is a list of T cell receptor beta chains from one sample in a study of cytomegalovirus exposure and HLA in healthy donors. Assay: immunoSEQ multiplex PCR; the TCRdb copy retains only in-frame clones and omits some. This table has approximately 270,000 clones, about 86% appearing once. Sequencing was done on a sample of PBMCs. The receptors were sampled from a woman aged 18 to 35 in good health and CMV-seronegative. Both conserved end residues are part of each CDR3. Each record gives: clone size, V gene, D gene, J gene, CDR3 DNA, CDR3 protein. D genes are given only for firm matches. Clone size is given for some rows only: seen once, a few or many times, or a class if the clone is expanded.

.	TRBV4-3	.	TRBJ2-7	TGCGCCAGCAGCCAAGATTGGGCCAGTGCCTACGAGCAGTACTTC	CASSQDWASAYEQYF
.	TRBV5-4	.	TRBJ2-1	TGTGCCAGCAGCCCATGGAGGAATGAGCAGTTCTTC	CASSPWRNEQFF
.	TRBV28	.	TRBJ2-7	TGTGCCACGGAGGGAGGATTGACGGCCGAGCAGTACTTC	CATEGGLTAEQYF
.	TRBV2	.	TRBJ1-2	TGTGCCAGCAGTCTGGCGGACGGGACTATGGACTATGGCTACACCTTC	CASSLADGTMDYGYTF
.	TRBV29-1	.	TRBJ1-2	TGCAGCGTTGAACAGTTTAACTATGGCTACACCTTC	CSVEQFNYGYTF
.	TRBV18	.	TRBJ2-7	TGTGCCAGCTCACTTCCCCCGGGAGCGGGCGAGCAGTACTTC	CASSLPPGAGEQYF
few	TRBV19	TRBD1	TRBJ2-5	TGTGCCAGTAGTATCAAACAGGGGGGAGAGACCCAGTACTTC	CASSIKQGGETQYF
many	TRBV11-3	.	TRBJ2-7	TGTGCCAGCAGCTTAGTGGCAGAACCCTCCTACGAGCAGTACTTC	CASSLVAEPSYEQYF
.	TRBV2	TRBD2	TRBJ2-7	TGTGCCAGCAGGGAAGGGACTAGCGGGATCACACGCTACGAGCAGTACTTC	CASREGTSGITRYEQYF
.	TRBV4-2	.	TRBJ2-5	TGTGCCAGCAGCCAAGTTAGCCAGACCCAAGAGACCCAGTACTTC	CASSQVSQTQETQYF
.	TRBV7-6	.	TRBJ2-1	TGTGCCAGCAGCTTAGATCCCAACACCTACAATGAGCAGTTCTTC	CASSLDPNTYNEQFF
.	TRBV15	TRBD1	TRBJ1-5	TGTGCCACCAGCAGAGGGGTCGGACAGGGCAATCAGCCCCAGCATTTT	CATSRGVGQGNQPQHF
.	TRBV19	.	TRBJ2-1	TGTGCCAGTATAGACGTATGGGGGACTGATGAGCAGTTCTTC	CASIDVWGTDEQFF
.	TRBV27	.	TRBJ1-1	TGTGCCAGCAGCCAACAGGGCCGGACTGAAGCTTTCTTT	CASSQQGRTEAFF
.	TRBV4-1	.	TRBJ1-2	TGCGCCAGCAGCCAAGAGGTTCAGGGGGGCTACACCTTC	CASSQEVQGGYTF
.	TRBV6-5	.	TRBJ2-5	TGTGCCAGCAGTTACTCCACAGTCCCAGAGACCCAGTACTTC	CASSYSTVPETQYF
.	TRBV29-1	.	TRBJ2-5	TGCAGCGCATCCGGGACTGCTTGGGAGACCCAGTACTTC	CSASGTAWETQYF
.	TRBV5-6	TRBD1	TRBJ1-5	TGTGCCAGCAGCTTTAGGACAGGGGGCAATCAGCCCCAGCATTTT	CASSFRTGGNQPQHF
.	TRBV19	.	TRBJ1-5	TGTGCCAGTAACGGCAGGGTCGTAGGTCAGCCCCAGCATTTT	CASNGRVVGQPQHF
.	TRBV6-6	.	TRBJ2-7	TGTGCCAGCAGTGTACTACAGCCTTCTACGGGAGAGCAGTACTTC	CASSVLQPSTGEQYF
.	TRBV7-3	.	TRBJ2-2	TGTGCCAGCAGCTCCTCAGGGGAGACCGGGGAGCTGTTTTTT	CASSSSGETGELFF
once	TRBV27	.	TRBJ1-1	TGTGCCAGCAGTTTAGTCACAGGGCTCACTGAAGCTTTCTTT	CASSLVTGLTEAFF